These 27 T cell receptor beta chains were sequenced from one sample in a study of regulatory T cells in long-lasting Graves disease. Libraries of TCR beta came from iRepertoire HTBI primers plus Arm-PCR of CDR3 regions. TCRdb processed the multiplex PCR reads anew with MiXCR; each CDR3 protein has one entry. The sample gives about 500,000 distinct CDR3 sequences, roughly 15% of which show up once; 9% to 15% is in the top ten. This sample's time point: newly diagnosed GD, antithyroid drugs for less than 3 months. PBMC-derived RNA was used for the TCR library. Separately, the same data were catalogued under a study of T cells in Graves' hyperthyroidism and ophthalmopathy.

The source material was peripheral blood mononuclear cells (PBMCs), sampled at new diagnosis, from a patient treated with antithyroid drugs. These receptors were obtained from a man aged 40-49 years with Graves disease.

The chain employs TRBV4-2 and TRBJ1-5; D remains unclear. CDR1 is LGHNA, CDR2 YNFKEQ, per germline. Between the trimmed V and J ends, which lost 1 base and 4 bases, there was a span of 14 bases. This CDR3 has 16 amino acids. The CDR3 nucleotides read TGTGCCAGCAGCCAAGGTCGGGCCTCGATTAATCAGCCCCAGCATTTT. Translation gives CASSQGRASINQPQHF.

This clonotype was counted between two and nine times. The DNA for the CDR3 is TGTGCCAGCAGCCACTGGGGACTACCGGGACTAGCGGGAGCCTACGAGCAGTACTTC. Residues: CASSHWGLPGLAGAYEQYF. The chain combines TRBV16 with TRBJ2-7; 14 nucleotides line up with TRBD2. Germline V gene sequence: CDR1 KGHSY, CDR2 FQNENV. V lost 3 bases to trimming and J lost 2 bases; unmatched junction nucleotides: 12. This CDR3 is built from 19 residues.

This clonotype was found many times. The CDR3 loop is CASSSGTSGRPSSYEQYF. The CDR3 nucleotides are TGCGCCAGCAGCTCGGGGACTAGCGGGAGGCCGAGCTCCTACGAGCAGTACTTC. This rearrangement joins TRBV5-1 to TRBJ2-7, with 15 bases that match TRBD2. V was pared by 3 bases and J by 0 bases, with 7 bases of the junction left unmatched. There are 18 residues in the CDR3. Germline CDR1 is SGHRS and CDR2 is YFSETQ.

This clonotype was counted a few times. The chain recombines TRBV10-3 with TRBJ1-6; no firm D call. The CDR3 extends over 15 amino acids. Trimming stripped 0 bases from V and 10 bases from J, with 13 bases between. Germline loops: CDR1 ENHRY, CDR2 SYGVKD. CDR3 nucleotides: TGTGCCATCAGTGAGTCGTCTGTTAAGGGATCACCCCTCCACTTT. This gives the protein CAISESSVKGSPLHF.

This clonotype came up many times. The J gene is TRBJ2-7, the V gene TRBV7-9; D uncertain. CDR3 size: 14 residues. The ends were cut back, 4 bases at V and 2 bases at J, with 12 bases in the middle. Germline CDR1 is SEHNR and CDR2 is FQNEAQ (reference sequence). As DNA, the CDR3 is TGTGCCAGCAGCTCGAGGACGTCTACCTACGAGCAGTACTTC. Its protein is CASSSRTSTYEQYF.

This clonotype was found many times. CDR3: CASSFQTENEQYF. The CDR3 bases are TGCGCCAGCAGCTTCCAGACAGAGAACGAGCAGTACTTC. The chain uses TRBV5-1 and TRBJ2-7; a possible D gene is TRBD1 (5 bases). Looked up from germline, CDR1 is SGHRS and CDR2 is YFSETQ. The ends were cut back, 2 bases at V and 5 bases at J, with 11 bases in the middle. The CDR3 runs to 13 residues.

This clonotype was seen a handful of times. Germline and junction disagree at one end, which may indicate a read error. The rearrangement links TRBV27 to TRBJ2-5; D ambiguous. The CDR3 is 15 residues long. Germline assignment: CDR1 MNHEY and CDR2 SMNVEV (reference sequence). This CDR3 reads CASSFLNAYQETRYF. CDR3 DNA: TGTGCCAGCAGTTTTCTGAATGCTTACCAAGAGACCCGGTACTTC.

This chain joins TRBV20-1 and TRBJ2-5; 7 nucleotides match TRBD2. TRBJ2-1 explains the end of the DNA better; the J call may be wrong. The CDR3 is 14 residues long. Germline V gives CDR1 DFQATT, CDR2 SNEGSKA (reference sequence). CDR3 loop: CSAMRERLYNEQFF. The DNA for the CDR3 is TGCAGTGCTATGCGGGAGCGGCTTTACAATGAGCAGTTCTTC.

This clonotype was picked up many times. This chain connects TRBV20-1 to TRBJ2-7; 10 nucleotides match TRBD1. The V gene's germline CDR1 is DFQATT and CDR2 SNEGSKA (reference sequence). This CDR3 is 14 amino acids long. V lost 6 bases, J lost 7 bases, and 12 bases stayed unmatched. CDR3 bases: TGCAGTGCCCATTCTCGTGACAGGGGGCTAGAGCAGTACTTC. Translated, it gives CSAHSRDRGLEQYF.

This clonotype has ten or more counts. The V call is TRBV7-9, the J call TRBJ1-3; D ambiguous. The CDR3 has 12 amino acids. V was shortened by 6 bases and J by 4 bases, with 7 bases between the two germline ends. Germline values: CDR1 SEHNR, CDR2 FQNEAQ (reference sequence). This chain's CDR3 is CASSVAGNTIYF. The CDR3 DNA follows: TGTGCCAGCAGTGTCGCCGGAAACACCATATATTTT.

The rearrangement joins TRBV20-1 to TRBJ1-5; D uncertain. The V end was cut by 1 base, the J end by 6 bases, with 16 bases between. CDR3 length: 15 amino acids. Germline CDR1 DFQATT, CDR2 SNEGSKA (reference sequence). The CDR3 loop reads CSARGTDARSQPQHF. In DNA form, the CDR3 reads TGCAGTGCTAGAGGGACGGATGCAAGGAGTCAGCCCCAGCATTTT.

The gene calls are TRBV14 and TRBJ2-3, with D possibly TRBD2 on 6 matching bases. Per germline, CDR1 SGHDN and CDR2 FVKESK. The CDR3 has 16 residues. Trimming removed 3 bases from V and 2 bases from J, with 15 bases in between. The CDR3 region has the DNA TGTGCCAGCAGCCAGGGACTGCGGGGAAACACAGATACGCAGTATTTT. Protein: CASSQGLRGNTDTQYF.

The DNA of the CDR3 is TGTGCCAGCAGCCCCAGGGGAGGGACCTACAATGAGCAGTTCTTC. Protein: CASSPRGGTYNEQFF. V gene TRBV7-3 combines with J gene TRBJ2-1; D possibly corresponds to TRBD2 (7 bases). V was clipped by 5 bases and J by 2 bases, with 13 bases between them. The germline V gene has CDR1 SGHTA and CDR2 FQGTGA. The CDR3 consists of 15 residues. Using reference TRBV7-3 and TRBJ2-1 for the parts outside the CDR3, the full variable domain is GAGVSQTPSNKVTEKGKYVELRCDPISGHTALYWYRQSLGQGPEFLIYFQGTGAADDSGLPNDRFFAVRPEGSVSTLKIQRTERGDSAVYLCASSPRGGTYNEQFFGPGTRLTVL.

This clonotype turned up a few times. The DNA for the CDR3 is TGTGCCAGTTACCACCCCCTAGGACTCGGAGGTTCGGATGAGCAGTTCTTC. This sequence encodes CASYHPLGLGGSDEQFF. The chain uses TRBV6-1 and TRBJ2-1; D is perhaps TRBD2 (5 bases). The germline V gene encodes CDR1 MNHNS and CDR2 SASEGT. Trimming shortened V by 9 bases and J by 8 bases, and 29 bases separated the two germline ends. This CDR3 region has 17 residues.

In nucleotides, the CDR3 is TGTGCCTGGAGTGGTGTTTGGAGCATCTACGAGCAGTACTTC. Protein sequence: CAWSGVWSIYEQYF. V gene TRBV30 combines with J gene TRBJ2-7; D gene unclear. Looked up from germline, CDR1 is GTSNPN and CDR2 is SVGIG (reference sequence). This CDR3 region has 14 residues. V shed 1 base and J shed 3 bases, with 13 bases lying between them. Variable domain in full (rest from reference TRBV30 and TRBJ2-7): SQTIHQWPATLVQPVGSPLSLECTVEGTSNPNLYWYRQAAGRGLQLLFYSVGIGQISSEVPQNLSASRPQDRQFILSSKKLLLSDSGFYLCAWSGVWSIYEQYFGPGTRLTVT.

The rearrangement joins TRBV3-1 to TRBJ2-7; D could derive from TRBD1 or TRBD2 (5 bases each). Trimming took 4 bases from V and 6 from J, leaving 13 bases between them. Germline V lookup: CDR1 LGHDT, CDR2 YNNKEL (reference sequence). The CDR3 sequence is 13 residues long. The CDR3 nucleotides read TGTGCCAGCAGCCCAGGGACCTGGCGCGAGCAGTACTTC. This gives the protein CASSPGTWREQYF.

The count of this clonotype is one. This chain connects TRBV19 to TRBJ1-5, with D possibly TRBD1 on 5 matching bases. CDR3 size: 17 residues. The V gene lost 3 bases and the J gene lost 0 bases, with 15 bases spanning the gap. Germline assignment: CDR1 LNHDA and CDR2 SQIVND (reference sequence). For the CDR3, the DNA is TGTGCCAGTAGTATTTTATTGGGGGGATATAGCAATCAGCCCCAGCATTTT. Its translation is CASSILLGGYSNQPQHF.

On this clonotype itself: A much larger clonotype is one base distant, so this may be a read error. The CDR3 does not close with the conserved phenylalanine or tryptophan, likely indicating a read error. The V gene is TRBV5-5, the J gene TRBJ2-5; D possibly corresponds to TRBD2 (6 bases). This CDR3 has 14 residues. Germline CDR1 and CDR2: SGHKS and YYEKEE (reference sequence). V was shortened by 6 bases and J by 2 bases, with 14 bases between the two germline ends. The CDR3 region is CASISRAGQETQYS. In DNA form, the CDR3 reads TGTGCCAGCATCTCACGGGCGGGACAAGAGACCCAGTACTCC.

This chain uses TRBV28 with TRBJ2-1; 9 nucleotides align to TRBD2. From germline, CDR1 is MDHEN and CDR2 SYDVKM. This CDR3 contains 15 residues. V shed 3 bases and J 3 bases; nucleotides not matched to a gene: 3. The DNA for the CDR3 is TGTGCCAGCAGTTTCCCACTAGCGGGCTACAATGAGCAGTTCTTC. The encoded protein is CASSFPLAGYNEQFF.

This clonotype was recorded many times. The V gene is TRBV27, the J gene TRBJ2-7; 11 nucleotides align to TRBD1. V gave up 0 bases and J gave up 2 bases; unmatched junction bases: 3. The CDR3 sequence is 16 residues long. Germline CDR1 is MNHEY and CDR2 is SMNVEV (reference sequence). The CDR3 nucleotides read TGTGCCAGCAGTTTATCCAGGACAGGGGGCGCCTACGAGCAGTACTTC. It specifies CASSLSRTGGAYEQYF.

In this sample, this clonotype turned up a few times. The chain joins TRBV20-1 to TRBJ2-6, with TRBD1 matching 7 bases. CDR1 and CDR2 from the germline V gene are DFQATT and SNEGSKA (reference sequence). The trim removed 3 bases at V and 2 bases at J, leaving 4 bases unmatched. The CDR3 covers 15 residues. CDR3 sequence (DNA): TGCAGTGCTAGTGGAACAGGGGCTGGGGCCAACGTCCTGACTTTC. It codes for CSASGTGAGANVLTF.

This clonotype was picked up many times. The gene calls are TRBV20-1 and TRBJ2-3; D gene uncertain. There are 11 residues in the CDR3. V shed 5 bases and J shed 10 bases, with 13 bases lying between them. Per germline, CDR1 DFQATT and CDR2 SNEGSKA (reference sequence). CDR3 protein: CSAVSGDPQYF. The CDR3 nucleotides are TGCAGTGCTGTCAGTGGGGATCCGCAGTATTTT.

This chain connects TRBV6-5 to TRBJ1-4; D is possibly TRBD1 (6 bases). This CDR3 region has 14 residues. V was shortened by 4 bases and J by 8 bases, with 14 bases between the two germline ends. The germline gives CDR1 MNHEY, CDR2 SVGAGI. CDR3 DNA sequence: TGTGCCAGCAGTTTGACAGGTCGGGAGGAAAAACTGTTTTTT. Encoded protein: CASSLTGREEKLFF.

This clonotype was recorded at least ten times. The chain is built from TRBV2 and TRBJ2-3; no reliable D call. Trimming cost V 4 bases and J 0 bases, with 8 bases left between them. The CDR3 is 14 residues long. CDR1 is SNHLY, CDR2 FYNNEI, per germline. CDR3 loop: CASSGVDSTDTQYF. DNA of the CDR3: TGTGCCAGCAGTGGCGTGGACAGCACAGATACGCAGTATTTT.

This clonotype was seen repeatedly, ten times or more. CDR3 coding DNA: TGTGCCAGCAGTTTAGCGAGTAGCTGGTCAGATACGCAGTATTTT. This translates into CASSLASSWSDTQYF. The V and J genes are TRBV12-3 or TRBV12-4 and TRBJ2-3; D not certain. V lost 0 bases to trimming and J lost 4 bases, with 11 bases between them. The length of the CDR3 is 15 residues.

Written as DNA, the CDR3 is TGTGCCAGCAGTTTACGGGGCCGGACAGGAGGAACTGAAGCTTTCTTT. Encoded protein: CASSLRGRTGGTEAFF. This sequence joins TRBV28 and TRBJ1-1; 7 nucleotides match TRBD1. After removal of 2 bases from V and 5 bases from J, the junction contained 11 bases not matched to a gene. The CDR3 runs 16 residues. The V gene's germline CDR1 is MDHEN and CDR2 SYDVKM.

In this sample, this clonotype turned up many times. This sequence joins TRBV18 and TRBJ2-5; D is unclear. The V end lost 1 base, the J end lost 3 bases, and 3 bases lay between the germline ends. The germline CDR1 and CDR2 sequences are KGHSH and LQKENI. The CDR3 runs to 12 residues. DNA of the CDR3: TGTGCCAGCTCACCACGGGAAGAGACCCAGTACTTC. Its translation is CASSPREETQYF.